This TCR beta chain was recovered during a study of cytomegalovirus exposure and HLA in healthy donors. In germline, CDR1 is LNHDA, CDR2 SQIVND (reference sequence). This CDR3 comprises 13 residues. The J segment lost 7 bases and the V segment lost 1 base, leaving 3 bases of the junction unmatched. Findings of the study overall: Highest at DRB1 and lowest at HLA-C, TCR association rates differed among HLA loci in a later analysis.

Both 60 Vbeta primers and 13 Jbeta primers went into the PCR. Repertoires were generated with immunoSEQ multiplex PCR, while TCRdb's copy carries only in-frame clones and drops some. This table holds some 130,000 clones, 79% found once. For this clone: Its antigen remains unknown.

The chain carries TRBV19 and TRBJ1-1, with 7 nucleotides matching TRBD1. The origin of this receptor is a man between 18 and 35 years old in good health and CMV-seronegative. Material for sequencing was PBMCs. The CDR3 loop reads CASSIGQGFEAFF. In nucleotides, the CDR3 is TGTGCCAGTAGTATAGGACAGGGCTTTGAAGCTTTCTTT.